This TCR beta chain originates from a study of blood T cell repertoires in COVID-19. Study-wide context: PBMCs, B-cell-depleted T cells, or T cells provided the cDNA or gDNA that made up the material.

CDR3 size: 14 residues. Clones were sequenced by immunoSEQ multiplex PCR, and TCRdb holds only the in-frame ones, with some missing. The profile shows some 120,000 clones, 88% of them singletons. The V and J genes are TRBV21-1 and TRBJ2-3; TRBD1, the D gene given by the table, was not confirmed from the DNA. TRBV21-1 is a pseudogene segment. The source of this sequence is a human donor in a cohort sampled during active COVID-19. The sequenced sample was peripheral blood. In DNA, the CDR3 is TGTGCCAGCAGCAAAGGGACAGCCACAGATACGCAGTATTTT. Protein: CASSKGTATDTQYF.